This entry features one TCR beta chain sequence. Here immunoSEQ multiplex PCR was the method, and the copy in TCRdb shows in-frame clones only, minus some. The data contain about 68,000 clones, approximately 78% of them singletons. CDR1 is MGHRA, CDR2 YSYEKL, per germline. V was clipped by 0 bases and J by 0 bases; unmatched bases: 5. The CDR3 is 17 residues long. These data belong to a study of PD-1 blockade in mismatch repair-deficient tumors. Study details: Enrolled about 2013-2017, patients had progressing, pretreated mismatch repair-deficient cancers of approximately 13 types.

The J gene is TRBJ2-1, the V gene TRBV4-1; 7 nucleotides agree with TRBD2. This receptor was identified in an adult with mismatch repair-deficient cancer. The material was peripheral blood, obtained 2 weeks after starting pembrolizumab. CDR3 nucleotide sequence: TGCGCCAGCAGCCAAGATCCTAGCGGTACCTCCTACAATGAGCAGTTCTTC. This sequence encodes CASSQDPSGTSYNEQFF.